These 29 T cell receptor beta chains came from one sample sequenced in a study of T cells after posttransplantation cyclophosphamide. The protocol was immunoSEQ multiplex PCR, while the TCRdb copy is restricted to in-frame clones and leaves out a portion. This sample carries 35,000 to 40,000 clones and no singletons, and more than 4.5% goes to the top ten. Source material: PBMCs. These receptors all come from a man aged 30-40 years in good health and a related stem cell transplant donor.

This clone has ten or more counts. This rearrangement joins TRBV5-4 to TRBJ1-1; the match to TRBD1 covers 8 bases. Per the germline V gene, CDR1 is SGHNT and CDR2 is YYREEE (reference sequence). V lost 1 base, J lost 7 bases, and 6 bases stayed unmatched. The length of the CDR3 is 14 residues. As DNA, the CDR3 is TGTGCCAGCAGCTTGTGGGACAGGTCAAATGAAGCTTTCTTT. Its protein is CASSLWDRSNEAFF. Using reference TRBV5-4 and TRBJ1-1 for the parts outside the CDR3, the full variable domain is ETGVTQSPTHLIKTRGQQVTLRCSSQSGHNTVSWYQQALGQGPQFIFQYYREEENGRGNFPPRFSGLQFPNYSSELNVNALELDDSALYLCASSLWDRSNEAFFGQGTRLTVV.

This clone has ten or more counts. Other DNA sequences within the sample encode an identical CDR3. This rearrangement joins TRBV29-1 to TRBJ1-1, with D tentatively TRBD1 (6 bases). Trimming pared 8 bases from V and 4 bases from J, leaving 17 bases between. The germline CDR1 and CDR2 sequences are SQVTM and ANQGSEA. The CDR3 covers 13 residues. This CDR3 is CSLRLQGITEAFF. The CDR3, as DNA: TGCAGCCTTCGTCTACAGGGAATCACTGAAGCTTTCTTT.

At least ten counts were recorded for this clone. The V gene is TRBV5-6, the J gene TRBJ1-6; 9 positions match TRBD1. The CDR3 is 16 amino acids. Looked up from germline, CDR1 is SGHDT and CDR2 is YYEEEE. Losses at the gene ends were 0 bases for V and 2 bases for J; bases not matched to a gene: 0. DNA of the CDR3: TGTGCCAGCAGCTTGGGACAGGGGGCCTATAATTCACCCCTCCACTTT. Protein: CASSLGQGAYNSPLHF.

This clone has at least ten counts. In DNA form, the CDR3 reads TGTGCCAGCAGTTACCAACTAGGCTCTGGGGCCAACGTCCTGACTTTC. It encodes CASSYQLGSGANVLTF. The chain carries TRBV6-2 or TRBV6-3 and TRBJ2-6, with D possibly being TRBD2 (5 bases). The CDR3 sequence is 16 residues long. The germline V and J ends were trimmed by 2 bases and 0 bases, with 8 bases remaining between them. The germline V gene encodes CDR1 MNHEY and CDR2 SVGEGT.

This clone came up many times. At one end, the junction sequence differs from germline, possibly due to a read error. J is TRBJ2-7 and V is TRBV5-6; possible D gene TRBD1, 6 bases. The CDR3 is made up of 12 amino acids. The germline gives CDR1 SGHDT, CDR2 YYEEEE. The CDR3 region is CASSLGTAPQDF. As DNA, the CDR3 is TGTGCCAGCAGCTTGGGGACAGCTCCCCAGGACTTC. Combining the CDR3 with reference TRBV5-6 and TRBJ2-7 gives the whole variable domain DAGVTQSPTHLIKTRGQQVTLRCSPKSGHDTVSWYQQALGQGPQFIFQYYEEEERQRGNFPDRFSGHQFPNYSSELNVNALLLGDSALYLCASSLGTAPQDFGPGTRLTVT.

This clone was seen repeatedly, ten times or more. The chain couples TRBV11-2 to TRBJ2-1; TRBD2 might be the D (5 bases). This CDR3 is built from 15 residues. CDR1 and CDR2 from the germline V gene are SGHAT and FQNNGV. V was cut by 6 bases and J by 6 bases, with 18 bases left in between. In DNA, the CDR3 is TGTGCCAGCAGGGCCGGGGTAAAGGGCCCCAATGAGCAGTTCTTC. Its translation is CASRAGVKGPNEQFF.

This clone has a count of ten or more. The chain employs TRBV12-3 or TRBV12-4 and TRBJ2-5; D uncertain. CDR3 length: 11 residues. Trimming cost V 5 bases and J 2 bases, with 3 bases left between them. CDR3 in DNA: TGTGCCAGCAGTCAACAAGAGACCCAGTACTTC. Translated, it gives CASSQQETQYF.

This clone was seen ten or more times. The CDR3 DNA reads TGTGCCAGCAGCCGTTTGCGAAGTAATGAAAAACTGTTTTTT. This encodes CASSRLRSNEKLFF. This chain joins TRBV12-3 or TRBV12-4 and TRBJ1-4; no firm D call. This CDR3 comprises 14 residues. Trimming left V 6 bases short and J 4 bases short, with 12 bases between.

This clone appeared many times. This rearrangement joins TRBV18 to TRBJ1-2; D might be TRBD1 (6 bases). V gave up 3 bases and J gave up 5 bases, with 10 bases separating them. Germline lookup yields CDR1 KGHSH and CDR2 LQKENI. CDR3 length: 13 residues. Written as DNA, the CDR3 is TGTGCCAGCTCACCCCCAGGGGAATATGGCTACACCTTC. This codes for CASSPPGEYGYTF. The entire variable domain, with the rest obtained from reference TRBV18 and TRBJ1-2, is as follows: NAGVMQNPRHLVRRRGQEARLRCSPMKGHSHVYWYRQLPEEGLKFMVYLQKENIIDESGMPKERFSAEFPKEGPSILRIQQVVRGDSAAYFCASSPPGEYGYTFGSGTRLTVV.

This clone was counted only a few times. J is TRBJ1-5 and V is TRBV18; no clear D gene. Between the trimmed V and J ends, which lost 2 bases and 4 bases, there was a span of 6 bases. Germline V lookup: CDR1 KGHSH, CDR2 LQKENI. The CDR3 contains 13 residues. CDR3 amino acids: CASSPNFNQPQHF. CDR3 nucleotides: TGTGCCAGCTCACCAAACTTTAATCAGCCCCAGCATTTT.

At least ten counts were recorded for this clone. Here the CDR3 reads CASSYRGLNNEQFF. CDR3 nucleotides: TGTGCCAGCAGTTACAGGGGATTAAACAATGAGCAGTTCTTC. The chain is built from TRBV6-6 and TRBJ2-1; tentative D call: TRBD1 (5 bases). V was cut by 2 bases and J by 5 bases, with 10 bases left in between. The CDR3 extends over 14 amino acids. Germline CDR1 reads MNHNY; CDR2 reads SVGAGI (reference sequence).

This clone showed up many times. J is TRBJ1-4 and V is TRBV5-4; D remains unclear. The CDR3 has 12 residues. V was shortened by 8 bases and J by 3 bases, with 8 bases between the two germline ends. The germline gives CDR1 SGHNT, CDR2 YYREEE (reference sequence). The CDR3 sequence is CARGWANEKLFF. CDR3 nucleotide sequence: TGTGCCAGAGGGTGGGCTAATGAAAAACTGTTTTTT.

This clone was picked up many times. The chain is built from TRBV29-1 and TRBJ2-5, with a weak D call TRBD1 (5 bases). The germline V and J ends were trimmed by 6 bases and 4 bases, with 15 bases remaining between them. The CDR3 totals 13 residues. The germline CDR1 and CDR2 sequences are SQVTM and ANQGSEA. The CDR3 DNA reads TGCAGCGTCTCGACAGCGAGGAGAGAGACCCAGTACTTC. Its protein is CSVSTARRETQYF.

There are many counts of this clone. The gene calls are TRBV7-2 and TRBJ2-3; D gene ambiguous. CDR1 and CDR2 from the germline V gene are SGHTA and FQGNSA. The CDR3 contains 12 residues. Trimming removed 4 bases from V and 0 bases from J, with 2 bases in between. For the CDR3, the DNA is TGTGCCAGCAGCTCTAGCACAGATACGCAGTATTTT. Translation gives CASSSSTDTQYF.

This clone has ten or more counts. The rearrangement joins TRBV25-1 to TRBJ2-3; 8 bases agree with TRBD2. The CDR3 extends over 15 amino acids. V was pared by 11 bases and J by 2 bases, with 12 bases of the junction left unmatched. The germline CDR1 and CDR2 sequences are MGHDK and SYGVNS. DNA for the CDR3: TGTGCCGTAGCGGGGCAGGGGTCGGTCACAGATACGCAGTATTTT. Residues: CAVAGQGSVTDTQYF. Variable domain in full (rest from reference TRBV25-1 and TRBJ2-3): EADIYQTPRYLVIGTGKKITLECSQTMGHDKMYWYQQDPGMELHLIHYSYGVNSTEKGDLSSESTVSRIRTEHFPLTLESARPSHTSQYLCAVAGQGSVTDTQYFGPGTRLTVL.

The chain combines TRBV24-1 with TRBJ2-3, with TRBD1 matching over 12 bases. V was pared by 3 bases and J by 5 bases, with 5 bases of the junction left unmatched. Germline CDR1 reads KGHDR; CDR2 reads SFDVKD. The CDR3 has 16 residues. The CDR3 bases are TGTGCCACCAGTGATCCGGGACAGGGGGCAAAAGATACGCAGTATTTT. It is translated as CATSDPGQGAKDTQYF.

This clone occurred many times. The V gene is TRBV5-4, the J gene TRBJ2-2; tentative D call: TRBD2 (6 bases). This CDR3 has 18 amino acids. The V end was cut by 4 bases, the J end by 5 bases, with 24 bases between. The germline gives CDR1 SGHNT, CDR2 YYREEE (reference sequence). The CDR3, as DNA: TGTGCCAGCAGCCCTTCTAATAGACTAGAATCCCCTACCGGGGAGCTGTTTTTT. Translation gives CASSPSNRLESPTGELFF.

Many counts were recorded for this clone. The CDR3 coding sequence is TGTGCCAGCAGGGGGACTAGCGTCTCCAGTGAGCAGTTCTTC. Protein: CASRGTSVSSEQFF. The chain recombines TRBV5-6 with TRBJ2-1, with TRBD2 matching over 10 bases. The length of the CDR3 is 14 residues. Germline V gene lookup returns CDR1 SGHDT and CDR2 YYEEEE. V gave up 5 bases and J gave up 9 bases; unmatched junction bases: 8.

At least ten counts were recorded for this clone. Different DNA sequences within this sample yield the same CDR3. The DNA of the CDR3 is TGTGCCAGCAGTTACGGACAGACTAATGAAAAACTGTTTTTT. It yields the protein CASSYGQTNEKLFF. The genes are TRBV6-6 and TRBJ1-4, with D perhaps TRBD1 (6 bases). CDR3 size: 14 residues. Trimming cost V 2 bases and J 2 bases, with 6 bases left between them. CDR1 MNHNY and CDR2 SVGAGI come from the germline V gene (reference sequence).

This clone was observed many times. The CDR3 sequence: CATGRQVSSGYTF. DNA for the CDR3: TGTGCCACCGGTCGACAGGTTTCGTCTGGCTACACCTTC. The chain joins TRBV12-3 or TRBV12-4 to TRBJ1-2, with a tentative D call TRBD1 (6 bases). Trimming left V 10 bases short and J 7 bases short, with 19 bases between. This CDR3 has 13 amino acids.

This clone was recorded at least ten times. DNA of the CDR3: TGTGCCAGCTCACCGAGCGGGTTCGATCAGCCCCAGCATTTT. This gives the protein CASSPSGFDQPQHF. The chain joins TRBV18 to TRBJ1-5; the D is unclear. The CDR3 sequence is 14 residues long. Germline loops: CDR1 KGHSH, CDR2 LQKENI. V was trimmed by 3 bases and J by 5 bases, leaving 11 bases between them. The whole variable domain, filled in from reference TRBV18 and TRBJ1-5, reads NAGVMQNPRHLVRRRGQEARLRCSPMKGHSHVYWYRQLPEEGLKFMVYLQKENIIDESGMPKERFSAEFPKEGPSILRIQQVVRGDSAAYFCASSPSGFDQPQHFGDGTRLSIL.

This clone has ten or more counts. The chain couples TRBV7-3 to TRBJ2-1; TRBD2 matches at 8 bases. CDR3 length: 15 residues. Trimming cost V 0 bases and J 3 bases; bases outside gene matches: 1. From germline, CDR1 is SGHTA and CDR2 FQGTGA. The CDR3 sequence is CASSLTGTSYNEQFF. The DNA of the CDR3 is TGTGCCAGCAGCTTAACCGGGACTAGCTACAATGAGCAGTTCTTC.

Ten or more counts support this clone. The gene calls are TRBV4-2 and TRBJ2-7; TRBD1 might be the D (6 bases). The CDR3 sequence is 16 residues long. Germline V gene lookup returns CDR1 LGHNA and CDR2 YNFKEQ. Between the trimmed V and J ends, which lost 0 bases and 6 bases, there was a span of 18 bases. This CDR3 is CASSQDQGYLGGEQYF. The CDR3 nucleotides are TGTGCCAGCAGCCAAGATCAGGGGTATCTAGGGGGCGAGCAGTACTTC.

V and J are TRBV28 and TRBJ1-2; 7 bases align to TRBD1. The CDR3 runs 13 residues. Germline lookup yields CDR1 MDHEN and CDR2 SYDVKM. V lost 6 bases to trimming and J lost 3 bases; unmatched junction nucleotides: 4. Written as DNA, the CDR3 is TGTGCCAGCAGGTTAGGGGGCGACTATGGCTACACCTTC. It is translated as CASRLGGDYGYTF.

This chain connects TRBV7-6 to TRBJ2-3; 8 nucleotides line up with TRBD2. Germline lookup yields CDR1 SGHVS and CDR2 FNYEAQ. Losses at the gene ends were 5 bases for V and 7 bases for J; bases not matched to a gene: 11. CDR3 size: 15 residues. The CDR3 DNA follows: TGTGCCAGCAGCCACCCCCCAGCGGGGGTGCATACGCAGTATTTT. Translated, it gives CASSHPPAGVHTQYF.

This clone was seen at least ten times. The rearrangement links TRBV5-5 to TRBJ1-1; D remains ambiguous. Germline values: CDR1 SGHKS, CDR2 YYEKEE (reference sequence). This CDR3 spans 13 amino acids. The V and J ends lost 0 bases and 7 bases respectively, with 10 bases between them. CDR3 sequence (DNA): TGTGCCAGCAGCTTGGTGGCCGATGGTGAAGCTTTCTTT. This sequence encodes CASSLVADGEAFF.

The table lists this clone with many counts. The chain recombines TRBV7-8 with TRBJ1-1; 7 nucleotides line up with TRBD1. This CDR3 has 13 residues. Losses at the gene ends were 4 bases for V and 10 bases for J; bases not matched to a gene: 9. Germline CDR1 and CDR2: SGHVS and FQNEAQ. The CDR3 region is CASSSETGSGAFF. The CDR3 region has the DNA TGTGCCAGCAGCTCGGAGACAGGGTCAGGAGCTTTCTTT.

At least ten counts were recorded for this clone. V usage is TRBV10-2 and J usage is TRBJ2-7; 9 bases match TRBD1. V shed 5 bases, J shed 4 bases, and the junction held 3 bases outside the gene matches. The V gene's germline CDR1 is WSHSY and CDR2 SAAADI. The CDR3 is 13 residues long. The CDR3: CASSPGTGYEQYF. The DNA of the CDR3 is TGCGCCAGCAGTCCCGGGACAGGGTACGAGCAGTACTTC.

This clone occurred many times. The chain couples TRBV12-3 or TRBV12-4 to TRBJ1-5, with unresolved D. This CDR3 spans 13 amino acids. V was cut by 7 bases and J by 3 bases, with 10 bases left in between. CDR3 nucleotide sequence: TGTGCCAGCAACCCGGGTATCAATCAGCCCCAGCATTTT. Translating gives CASNPGINQPQHF.